This TCR beta chain was recovered during a study of prognosis after radiotherapy for stage I lung cancer. Amplicons of TCR beta CDR3 were generated from genomic DNA by two-round multiplex PCR. First-round PCR, the initial amplification, used primers specific to each TRBV and TRBJ gene. Universal primers were used in the second PCR round. MiXCR was run by TCRdb on the multiplex PCR reads, yielding one entry per CDR3 protein. The data contain tens of thousands of distinct CDR3 sequences, more than 25% of them singletons. This clonotype was observed many times. Its antigen is not identified. CDR3 length: 16 amino acids. V was shortened by 0 bases and J by 2 bases, with 14 bases between the two germline ends. CDR1 and CDR2 (germline): MNHEY, SVGAGI. Study-level points and caveats: A drop in unique TCR clone counts was seen after stereotactic body radiation therapy, median roughly 9,300 versus 7,200.

The receptor was isolated from a donor of 50 years or more with non-small cell lung cancer. V and J are TRBV6-5 and TRBJ2-7, with D perhaps matching TRBD1 or TRBD2 (6 bases each). Sequencing was performed on PBMCs, taken before or after stereotactic body radiation therapy (not recorded which). As DNA, the CDR3 is TGTGCCAGCAGTTACTCGTCCGGGGGCCAAACCTACGAGCAGTACTTC. Translating gives CASSYSSGGQTYEQYF.